This T cell receptor beta chain was captured in a study of shared clonotypes between healthy human individuals. V lost 6 bases, J lost 0 bases, and 15 bases lay in between. Germline V gene lookup returns CDR1 SQVTM and CDR2 ANQGSEA. This CDR3 has 15 residues. The assay was immunoSEQ multiplex PCR, and TCRdb's table has in-frame clones only and misses some. The sample has some 600,000 clones, approximately 96% seen once. As defined, naive CD8 cells were CD45RO-negative and positively selected for CCR7, with terminally differentiated effector memory CD45RA+ cells excluded. The sequencing input was naive CD8+ T cells sorted from blood. The TCR originated in a woman in her 30s in good health. The genes are TRBV29-1 and TRBJ2-1, with D tentatively TRBD1 or TRBD2 (5 bases each). CDR3 region: CSVSLRESSYNEQFF. In nucleotides, the CDR3 is TGCAGCGTCTCCCTCAGGGAGAGCTCCTACAATGAGCAGTTCTTC.